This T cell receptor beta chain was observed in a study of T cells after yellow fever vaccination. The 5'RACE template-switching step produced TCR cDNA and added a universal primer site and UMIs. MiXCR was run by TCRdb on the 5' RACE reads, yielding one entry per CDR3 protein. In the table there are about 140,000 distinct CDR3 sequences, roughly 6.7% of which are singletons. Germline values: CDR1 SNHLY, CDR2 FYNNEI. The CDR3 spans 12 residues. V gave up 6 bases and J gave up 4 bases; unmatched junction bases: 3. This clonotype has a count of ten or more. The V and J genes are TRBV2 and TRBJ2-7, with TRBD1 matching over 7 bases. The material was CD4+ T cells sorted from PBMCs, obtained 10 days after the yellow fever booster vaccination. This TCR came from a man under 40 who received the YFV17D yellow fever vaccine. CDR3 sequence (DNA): TGTGCCAGCAGAAACAGGGGTTACGAGCAGTACTTC. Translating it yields CASRNRGYEQYF.